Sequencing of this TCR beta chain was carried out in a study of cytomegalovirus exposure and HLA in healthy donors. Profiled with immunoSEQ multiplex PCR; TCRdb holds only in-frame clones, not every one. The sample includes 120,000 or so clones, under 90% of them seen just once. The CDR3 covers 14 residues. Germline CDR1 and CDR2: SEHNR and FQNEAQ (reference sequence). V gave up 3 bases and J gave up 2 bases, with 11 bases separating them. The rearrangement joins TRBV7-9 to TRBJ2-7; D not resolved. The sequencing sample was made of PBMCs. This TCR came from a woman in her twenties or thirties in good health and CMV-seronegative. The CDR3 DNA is TGTGCCAGCAGCTTCGGCGGTGTAGCCTACGAGCAGTACTTC. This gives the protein CASSFGGVAYEQYF.